Listed below are T cell receptor beta chains from one sample, sequenced in a study of cytomegalovirus exposure and HLA in healthy donors. This table comes from immunoSEQ multiplex PCR, and its TCRdb copy is limited to in-frame clones, with some not included. The data contain 180,000 or so clones, 82% of them seen just once; the ten biggest clones take up around 6%. Sequenced: PBMCs. These receptor sequences come from a woman in her fifties or sixties in good health and CMV-seropositive. Each CDR3 is given with its conserved first and last residue. D genes are given only for firm matches. Not every row has a clone size; where given, it reads once, few, many or a size class.

D gene: .
J gene: TRBJ1-1
V gene: TRBV28
clone size: .
CDR3 DNA: TGTGCCAGCAGTTATGAAGGGGAGAACACTGAAGCTTTCTTT
CDR3 protein: CASSYEGENTEAFF

D gene: .
J gene: TRBJ2-7
V gene: TRBV9
clone size: .
CDR3 DNA: TGTGCCAGCAGCGTAGACTGGAGCTCCTACGAGCAGTACTTC
CDR3 protein: CASSVDWSSYEQYF

D gene: TRBD2
J gene: TRBJ2-7
V gene: TRBV10-3
clone size: .
CDR3 DNA: TGTGCCATCAGTGAGTCAAGCGGGACGACCTACGAGCAGTACTTC
CDR3 protein: CAISESSGTTYEQYF

D gene: TRBD1
J gene: TRBJ1-6
V gene: TRBV15
clone size: .
CDR3 DNA: TGTGCCACCAGCAGGCAAGACAGGGGGCTAAATTCACCCCTCCACTTT
CDR3 protein: CATSRQDRGLNSPLHF

D gene: TRBD1
J gene: TRBJ2-3
V gene: TRBV29-1
clone size: .
CDR3 DNA: TGCAGCGTAGAGGACAGGCGGGCAGATACGCAGTATTTT
CDR3 protein: CSVEDRRADTQYF

D gene: .
J gene: TRBJ2-3
V gene: TRBV7-9
clone size: once
CDR3 DNA: TGTGCCAGCAGCCGGTCAGATACGCAGTATTTT
CDR3 protein: CASSRSDTQYF

D gene: .
J gene: TRBJ1-3
V gene: TRBV7-8
clone size: .
CDR3 DNA: TGTGCGGGAGGGGGGAGCTCTGGAAACACCATATATTTT
CDR3 protein: CAGGGSSGNTIYF

D gene: TRBD2
J gene: TRBJ2-3
V gene: TRBV5-4
clone size: .
CDR3 DNA: TGTGCCAGCAGCTTGGCGGGACTAGCGGGAGGAGCAGATACGCAGTATTTT
CDR3 protein: CASSLAGLAGGADTQYF

D gene: TRBD1
J gene: TRBJ2-7
V gene: TRBV11-1
clone size: .
CDR3 DNA: TGTGCCAGCAGCTTAGCGCTTTCCAGGGGGCAAGACGAGCAGTACTTC
CDR3 protein: CASSLALSRGQDEQYF

D gene: .
J gene: TRBJ2-1
V gene: TRBV9
clone size: .
CDR3 DNA: TGTGCCAGCAGCGTAGTTGGTAGCTCCTTAGGTAATGAGCAGTTCTTC
CDR3 protein: CASSVVGSSLGNEQFF

D gene: .
J gene: TRBJ1-2
V gene: TRBV11-2
clone size: .
CDR3 DNA: TGTGCCAGCAGCTCACTGATCCGCTATGGCTACACCTTC
CDR3 protein: CASSSLIRYGYTF

D gene: TRBD1
J gene: TRBJ1-6
V gene: TRBV19
clone size: .
CDR3 DNA: TGTGCCAGTAGTCTTGACAGGGGACCTTATTCACCCCTCCACTTT
CDR3 protein: CASSLDRGPYSPLHF

D gene: .
J gene: TRBJ2-7
V gene: TRBV12-1
clone size: .
CDR3 DNA: TGTGCCAGCAGCTCACAGGGGGGTAGTTTCGAGCAGTACTTC
CDR3 protein: CASSSQGGSFEQYF

D gene: TRBD2
J gene: TRBJ2-7
V gene: TRBV7-3
clone size: .
CDR3 DNA: TGTGCCAGCAGCCCAAGACTAGCGGGAGCCTACGAGCAGTACTTC
CDR3 protein: CASSPRLAGAYEQYF

D gene: TRBD1
J gene: TRBJ1-2
V gene: TRBV5-4
clone size: .
CDR3 DNA: TGTGCCAGCAGCCCGACAGGGAACTATGGCTACACCTTC
CDR3 protein: CASSPTGNYGYTF

D gene: TRBD2
J gene: TRBJ2-1
V gene: TRBV7-8
clone size: .
CDR3 DNA: TGTGCCAGCAGCTTAGGTCTGCGGGGGGGCCTCATTGAGCAGTTCTTC
CDR3 protein: CASSLGLRGGLIEQFF

D gene: TRBD2
J gene: TRBJ2-7
V gene: TRBV11-2
clone size: .
CDR3 DNA: TGTGCCAGCAGCTCTCGACTAGCGGGAGATCTGTACGAGCAGTACTTC
CDR3 protein: CASSSRLAGDLYEQYF

D gene: TRBD1
J gene: TRBJ1-4
V gene: TRBV5-1
clone size: .
CDR3 DNA: TGCGCCAGCAGCCTCCGGGACAGTTTTAATGAAAAACTGTTTTTT
CDR3 protein: CASSLRDSFNEKLFF

D gene: TRBD1
J gene: TRBJ1-4
V gene: TRBV28
clone size: few
CDR3 DNA: TGTGCCAGCCAGGGGGGCAGCTCCGAAAAACTGTTTTTT
CDR3 protein: CASQGGSSEKLFF

D gene: .
J gene: TRBJ2-7
V gene: TRBV7-9
clone size: .
CDR3 DNA: TGTGCCAGCAGCTCACCCGGGACACCCGCCTACGAGCAGTACTTC
CDR3 protein: CASSSPGTPAYEQYF

D gene: .
J gene: TRBJ2-3
V gene: TRBV19
clone size: .
CDR3 DNA: TGTGCCAGTAGTCCTCAGGGTAAGGACACAGATACGCAGTATTTT
CDR3 protein: CASSPQGKDTDTQYF

D gene: TRBD1
J gene: TRBJ1-2
V gene: TRBV4-3
clone size: few
CDR3 DNA: TGCGCCAGCAGCCAAGATCCGACAGGGAACTATGGCTACACCTTC
CDR3 protein: CASSQDPTGNYGYTF

D gene: .
J gene: TRBJ2-7
V gene: TRBV5-1
clone size: few
CDR3 DNA: TGCGCCAGCAGCCTCACAGGGCTTAGCTCCTACGAGCAGTACTTC
CDR3 protein: CASSLTGLSSYEQYF

D gene: .
J gene: TRBJ2-1
V gene: TRBV28
clone size: .
CDR3 DNA: TGTGCCTCAGGGGTCTCCTACAATGAGCAGTTCTTC
CDR3 protein: CASGVSYNEQFF